The next 14 T cell receptor beta chains were all read from a single sample in a study of T cell repertoires in cytomegalovirus infection. One entry per CDR3 protein, called by TCRdb with MiXCR from the reads. Of over 150,000 distinct CDR3 sequences listed, roughly a fifth are singletons. Sequencing used PBMCs. The receptors were gathered from a human donor in good health (CMV status not recorded). Some clones in this sample may be carry-over from other donors' samples.

This rearrangement joins TRBV7-9 to TRBJ2-5; possibly TRBD1 or TRBD2 for D (5 bases each). The CDR3 has 13 amino acids. V was shortened by 5 bases and J by 3 bases, with 10 bases between the two germline ends. Germline lookup yields CDR1 SEHNR and CDR2 FQNEAQ (reference sequence). This CDR3 is CASSRDGEETQYF. The CDR3 coding sequence is TGTGCCAGCAGCCGGGACGGGGAAGAGACCCAGTACTTC.

The V and J genes are TRBV6-2 or TRBV6-3 and TRBJ1-1; 9 bases line up with TRBD1. The V and J ends lost 6 bases and 5 bases, in that order; junction bases with no gene match: 7. Germline-derived CDR1 and CDR2 are MNHEY and SVGEGT. The CDR3 is 14 residues long. The CDR3 DNA reads TGTGCCAGCAGGGGGACAGGGATGGGAACTGAAGCTTTCTTT. It encodes CASRGTGMGTEAFF.

This clonotype was recorded many times. The J gene is TRBJ1-5, the V gene TRBV7-2, with TRBD1 matching 7 bases. The CDR3 runs to 15 residues. Trimming cost V 3 bases and J 2 bases; bases outside gene matches: 4. Per germline, CDR1 SGHTA and CDR2 FQGNSA. The CDR3: CASSLTGSGNQPQHF. CDR3 nucleotides: TGTGCCAGCAGCTTGACAGGGTCGGGCAATCAGCCCCAGCATTTT.

There are many counts of this clonotype. V gene TRBV7-2 combines with J gene TRBJ2-5; TRBD1 is a possible D gene (6 bases). This CDR3 contains 13 residues. The germline gives CDR1 SGHTA, CDR2 FQGNSA. The V end was cut by 1 base, the J end by 8 bases, with 11 bases between. CDR3 residues: CASSLGTASTQYF. The DNA for the CDR3 is TGTGCCAGCAGCTTAGGGACAGCTAGTACCCAGTACTTC.

The V call is TRBV11-3, the J call TRBJ2-3; 9 positions match TRBD2. Germline assignment: CDR1 SGHNT and CDR2 YENEEA. CDR3 size: 15 residues. Trimming cost V 1 base and J 5 bases; bases outside gene matches: 4. The CDR3 coding sequence is TGTGCCAGCAGCTTAGCGGCTAGCGGGGTAGATACGCAGTATTTT. Its protein product is CASSLAASGVDTQYF.

The chain uses TRBV20-1 and TRBJ2-3; the D is unclear. This CDR3 comprises 13 residues. Per the germline V gene, CDR1 is DFQATT and CDR2 is SNEGSKA (reference sequence). The V gene lost 6 bases and the J gene lost 1 base, with 11 bases spanning the gap. CDR3 bases: TGCAGTGCCAAGGCTCAGGGCACAGATACGCAGTATTTT. Translation gives CSAKAQGTDTQYF.

This clonotype was seen more than once but under ten times. Here the CDR3 reads CSARDLLTDTQYF. The CDR3 DNA reads as TGCAGTGCTAGAGATTTGTTAACAGATACGCAGTATTTT. V gene TRBV20-1 combines with J gene TRBJ2-3; D not resolved. Germline values: CDR1 DFQATT, CDR2 SNEGSKA (reference sequence). V was shortened by 0 bases and J by 3 bases, with 7 bases between the two germline ends. The CDR3 is made up of 13 amino acids.

As regards this clonotype: A much more abundant neighbour one base away suggests this may be a read error. The chain couples TRBV6-1 to TRBJ2-6; D ambiguous. Per germline, CDR1 MNHNS and CDR2 SASEGT. The CDR3 is 15 amino acids. In nucleotides, the CDR3 is TGTGCCAGCAGTCAACAGATATCTGGGTCCAACGTCCTGACTTTC. It is translated as CASSQQISGSNVLTF.

In its sample, this clonotype was seen a few times. The rearrangement uses TRBV20-1 and TRBJ2-3, with TRBD2 matching 9 bases. With 0 bases clipped from V and 2 bases from J, the junction kept 9 bases outside the gene matches. CDR3 size: 17 residues. Germline V gives CDR1 DFQATT, CDR2 SNEGSKA (reference sequence). CDR3 sequence (DNA): TGCAGTGCTAGAGATCCGAGACTAGCGGCCCCCACAGATACGCAGTATTTT. The encoded protein is CSARDPRLAAPTDTQYF.

This clonotype has ten or more counts. This chain links TRBV7-6 with TRBJ2-7; no firm D call. Germline V gives CDR1 SGHVS, CDR2 FNYEAQ. Trimming removed 1 base at V and 1 base at J, with 8 bases between. This CDR3 region has 14 residues. DNA for the CDR3: TGTGCCAGCAGCTTAGGCCTCGGATCCTACGAGCAGTACTTC. Protein sequence: CASSLGLGSYEQYF. Looking up the rest from reference TRBV7-6 and TRBJ2-7 gives the full variable domain: GAGVSQSPRYKVTKRGQDVALRCDPISGHVSLYWYRQALGQGPEFLTYFNYEAQQDKSGLPNDRFSAERPEGSISTLTIQRTEQRDSAMYRCASSLGLGSYEQYFGPGTRLTVT.

This clonotype was counted a few times. This rearrangement joins TRBV6-1 to TRBJ2-7; TRBD2 might be the D (5 bases). There are 13 residues in the CDR3. Per the germline V gene, CDR1 is MNHNS and CDR2 is SASEGT. Trimming removed 5 bases at V and 4 bases at J, with 12 bases between. CDR3 region: CASSSPGTYEQYF. The CDR3 bases are TGTGCCAGCAGTTCCCCGGGAACGTACGAGCAGTACTTC.

The J gene is TRBJ2-1, the V gene TRBV28; D may be TRBD1 or TRBD2 (6 bases each). Trimming cost V 6 bases and J 9 bases, with 18 bases left between them. The V gene's germline CDR1 is MDHEN and CDR2 SYDVKM. The CDR3 extends over 14 amino acids. The CDR3 is CASSLSGGLGEQFF. DNA of the CDR3: TGTGCCAGCAGCCTCAGTGGGGGGCTCGGTGAGCAGTTCTTC.

The rearrangement uses TRBV7-6 and TRBJ2-7, with D maybe TRBD1 (5 bases). CDR1 SGHVS and CDR2 FNYEAQ come from the germline V gene. The CDR3 has 15 amino acids. Trimming shortened V by 1 base and J by 5 bases, and 15 bases separated the two germline ends. The CDR3 bases are TGTGCCAGCAGCTTAGATCCCCAGGGTTCCAACGAGCAGTACTTC. Residues: CASSLDPQGSNEQYF.

Only one count was recorded for this clonotype. The genes are TRBV27 and TRBJ2-2; 8 bases line up with TRBD2. The V gene end was trimmed by 5 bases and the J gene end by 6 bases; junction bases not matched to a gene: 5. Germline V lookup: CDR1 MNHEY, CDR2 SMNVEV (reference sequence). This CDR3 is 14 amino acids long. The CDR3 coding sequence is TGTGCCAGCAGTGGCGGGGGGCGGGCCGGGGAGCTGTTTTTT. It specifies CASSGGGRAGELFF.